This T cell receptor (beta chain) was captured by sequencing in a study of blood T cell repertoires in COVID-19. Sequencing was performed with immunoSEQ multiplex PCR; in TCRdb, only in-frame clones are kept and a portion is missing. The data contain around 100,000 clones, approximately 83% of them singletons. V lost 2 bases and J lost 7, with 14 bases in between. The CDR3 runs 14 residues. The V gene's germline CDR1 is SGHVS and CDR2 FQNEAQ. The receptor comes from a woman in her 70s with acute or convalescent COVID-19. The chain links TRBV7-8 to TRBJ1-2; the D gene is possibly TRBD1 (6 bases). Sequencing was performed on peripheral blood. CDR3 region: CASSLRPGVLGYTF. CDR3 nucleotide sequence: TGTGCCAGCAGCTTACGTCCAGGGGTGCTTGGCTACACCTTC.